This T cell receptor beta chain was found in a study of CD8 T cells in ankylosing spondylitis. Construction of TCR beta libraries was performed using quantitative 5'-RACE with molecular barcodes. MiXCR was run by TCRdb on the 5' RACE reads, yielding one entry per CDR3 protein. The repertoire holds 150,000 to 250,000 distinct CDR3 sequences, 9.5% to 15% seen once, with about 17% in the top ten. Remarks on this clonotype: Germline is not matched at one junction end, which may reflect a read error.

CDR1 and CDR2 from the germline V gene are MNHEY and SMNVEV (reference sequence). This CDR3 comprises 15 residues. The sequence was obtained from a male donor with ankylosing spondylitis or in good health (not recorded which). The chain has TRBV27 and TRBJ1-1; TRBD1 is a possible D gene (5 bases). Sequencing input: blood, either unsorted or a sorted T cell fraction (not recorded which). CDR3 sequence reads: CASSLSGGMNTEAFF. The CDR3 region has the DNA TGTGCCAGCAGCTTATCTGGGGGGATGAACACTGAAGCTTTCTTT.